The T cell receptor (beta chain) described here comes from a study of shared clonotypes between healthy human individuals. Study findings and constraints: Against clonotypes common to all four donors, non-shared ones had lower generation probabilities.

Some clones are missing from TCRdb's copy, which holds only in-frame ones; the method was immunoSEQ multiplex PCR. The sample records about 1.1 million clones, around 78% being singletons. As for this clone: Antigen: not known.

The CDR3 has 13 amino acids. CDR1 and CDR2 (germline): SGHRS, YFSETQ. V shed 4 bases and J shed 4 bases, with 11 bases lying between them. Sequencing was carried out using memory CD4+ T cells from PBMCs. Subset given: CD45RA-negative fraction. The sequence came from a young man in good health. Some clones in this sample may be carry-over from other donors' samples. V and J are TRBV5-1 and TRBJ2-5, with D perhaps TRBD1 (6 bases). As DNA, the CDR3 is TGCGCCAGCAGCCTGGGGGCGGCAGAGACCCAGTACTTC. It is translated as CASSLGAAETQYF.